This T cell receptor (beta chain) is drawn from a study of cytomegalovirus exposure and HLA in healthy donors. Study-wide points: With later analysis, a missense DCLRE1C variant became linked to TCR beta V- and J-gene trimming. Later work associated roughly 15,000 TCR beta sequences with HLA alleles at 0.05 false discovery rate.

To note about this clone: Antigen: not known.

The CDR3 sequence is 15 residues long. The germline V gene encodes CDR1 SEHNR and CDR2 FQNEAQ (reference sequence). The V and J ends lost 1 base and 4 bases respectively, with 13 bases between them. PCR amplification relied on 60 Vbeta primers (plus 13 Jbeta primers). Method: immunoSEQ multiplex PCR; TCRdb's copy keeps in-frame clones and lacks some. This sample has fewer than 250,000 clones, with 65% to 90% found just once. V gene TRBV7-9 combines with J gene TRBJ1-1; D is possibly TRBD1 (6 bases). The clonotype originates from a girl aged 10-17 years in good health and CMV-seronegative. Sequenced input: PBMCs. The CDR3 sequence is CASSLGTAFVTEAFF. CDR3 nucleotide sequence: TGTGCCAGCAGCTTAGGGACAGCCTTTGTCACTGAAGCTTTCTTT. Full variable domain (remainder filled in from reference TRBV7-9 and TRBJ1-1): DTGVSQNPRHKITKRGQNVTFRCDPISEHNRLYWYRQTLGQGPEFLTYFQNEAQLEKSRLLSDRFSAERPKGSFSTLEIQRTEQGDSAMYLCASSLGTAFVTEAFFGQGTRLTVV.